This entry describes one TCR beta chain. Its antigen is unknown. Use of 60 Vbeta and 13 Jbeta primers characterized the PCR. Here immunoSEQ multiplex PCR was the method, and the copy in TCRdb shows in-frame clones only, minus some. The sample has 250,000 to 350,000 clones, around 80% seen once. The data are from a study of cytomegalovirus exposure and HLA in healthy donors. Regarding the study as a whole: A later analysis appeared to link common viral pathogens to several of the most significant clusters.

Trimming stripped 3 bases from V and 4 bases from J, with 12 bases between. CDR1 is MNHEY and CDR2 is SMNVEV in the germline V gene (reference sequence). CDR3 size: 15 residues. This clonotype originated in a girl aged 2 to 9 in good health and CMV-seronegative. V and J are TRBV27 and TRBJ1-4; D not resolved. Sequencing was done on a sample of PBMCs. The CDR3 loop reads CASSLLGVINEKLFF. The CDR3 nucleotides are TGTGCCAGCAGTTTGCTCGGGGTTATTAATGAAAAACTGTTTTTT. The whole variable domain, remainder taken from reference TRBV27 and TRBJ1-4, is EAQVTQNPRYLITVTGKKLTVTCSQNMNHEYMSWYRQDPGLGLRQIYYSMNVEVTDKGDVPEGYKVSRKEKRNFPLILESPSPNQTSLYFCASSLLGVINEKLFFGSGTQLSVL.